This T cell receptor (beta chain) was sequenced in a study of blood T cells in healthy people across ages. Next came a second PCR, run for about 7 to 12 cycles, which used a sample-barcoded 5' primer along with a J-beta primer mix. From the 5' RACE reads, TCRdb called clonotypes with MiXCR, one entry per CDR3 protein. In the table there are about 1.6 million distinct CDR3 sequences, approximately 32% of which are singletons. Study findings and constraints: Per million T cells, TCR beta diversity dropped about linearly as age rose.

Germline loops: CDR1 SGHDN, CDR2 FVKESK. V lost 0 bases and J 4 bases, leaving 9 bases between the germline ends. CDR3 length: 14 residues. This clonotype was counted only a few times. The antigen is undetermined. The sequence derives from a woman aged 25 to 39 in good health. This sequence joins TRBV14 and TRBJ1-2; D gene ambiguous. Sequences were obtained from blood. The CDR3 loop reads CASSQDSGVYGYTF. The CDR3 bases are TGTGCCAGCAGCCAAGATTCCGGAGTCTATGGCTACACCTTC. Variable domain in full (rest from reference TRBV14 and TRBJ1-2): EAGVTQFPSHSVIEKGQTVTLRCDPISGHDNLYWYRRVMGKEIKFLLHFVKESKQDESGMPNNRFLAERTGGTYSTLKVQPAELEDSGVYFCASSQDSGVYGYTFGSGTRLTVV.